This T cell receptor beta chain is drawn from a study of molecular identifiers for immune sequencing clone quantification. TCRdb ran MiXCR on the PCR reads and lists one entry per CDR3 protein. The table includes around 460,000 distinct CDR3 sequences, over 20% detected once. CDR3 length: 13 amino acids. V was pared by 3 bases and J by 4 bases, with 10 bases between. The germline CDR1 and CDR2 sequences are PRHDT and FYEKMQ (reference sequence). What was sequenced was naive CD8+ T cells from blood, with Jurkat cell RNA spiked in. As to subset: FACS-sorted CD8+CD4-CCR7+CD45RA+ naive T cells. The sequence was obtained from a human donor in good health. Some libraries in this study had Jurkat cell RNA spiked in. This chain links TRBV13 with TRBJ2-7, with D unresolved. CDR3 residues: CASSFRRLYEQYF. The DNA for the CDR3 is TGTGCCAGCAGCTTTAGACGGTTATACGAGCAGTACTTC.